Below, 15 T cell receptor beta chains from the same sample are listed, as sequenced in a study of T cell responses to AZD1222 COVID-19 vaccine. Some clones are missing from TCRdb's copy, which holds only in-frame ones; the method was immunoSEQ multiplex PCR. The repertoire holds some 170,000 clones, with 70% to 90% as singletons. The starting material was peripheral blood, obtained 28 days after the second AZD1222 dose. Receptor source: an adult who received the AZD1222 COVID-19 vaccine.

The V gene is TRBV12-3 or TRBV12-4, the J gene TRBJ1-1; perhaps TRBD1 as D (5 bases). V was shortened by 5 bases and J by 1 base, with 8 bases between the two germline ends. The CDR3 loop spans 13 amino acids. The CDR3: CASSEQENTEAFF. The CDR3, as DNA: TGTGCCAGCAGTGAACAGGAGAACACTGAAGCTTTCTTT.

This chain uses TRBV4-1 with TRBJ2-4; TRBD2 matches at 10 bases. The CDR3 loop spans 14 amino acids. Trimming removed 4 bases from V and 7 bases from J; junction bases left unmatched: 4. CDR1 MGHRA and CDR2 YSYEKL come from the germline V gene. This CDR3 is CASSPGLAENIQYF. CDR3 in DNA: TGCGCCAGCAGCCCAGGACTAGCGGAGAACATTCAGTACTTC.

This sequence joins TRBV3-1 (or the pseudogene TRBV3-2) and TRBJ1-2; unclear D gene. CDR1 is LGHDT and CDR2 is YNNKEL in the germline V gene (reference sequence). The CDR3 is made up of 14 amino acids. The V gene lost 4 bases and the J gene lost 5 bases, with 14 bases spanning the gap. The CDR3 protein is CASSPRGGPYGYTF. The CDR3 nucleotides read TGTGCCAGCAGCCCCCGGGGAGGGCCTTATGGCTACACCTTC.

The chain is built from TRBV5-1 and TRBJ2-1; TRBD2 is a possible D gene (5 bases). Germline values: CDR1 SGHRS, CDR2 YFSETQ. V was cut by 4 bases and J by 6 bases, with 11 bases left in between. The CDR3 contains 13 residues. CDR3 region: CASSRNEGNEQFF. DNA of the CDR3: TGCGCCAGCAGCCGCAACGAGGGCAATGAGCAGTTCTTC.

Here the CDR3 DNA reads TGTGCCAGTCTGGCCCGGAGAGGCAATGAGCAGTTCTTC. Translating it yields CASLARRGNEQFF. V usage is TRBV19 and J usage is TRBJ2-1; D uncertain. The CDR3 totals 13 residues. The V gene's germline CDR1 is LNHDA and CDR2 SQIVND (reference sequence). The ends were cut back, 8 bases at V and 6 bases at J, with 14 bases in the middle.

The rearrangement uses TRBV6-5 and TRBJ1-5; 8 bases agree with TRBD1. The V and J ends lost 6 bases and 0 bases, in that order; junction bases with no gene match: 4. CDR3 size: 15 residues. CDR1 MNHEY and CDR2 SVGAGI come from the germline V gene. Here the CDR3 DNA reads TGTGCCAGCAGGCCCCAGGGGGCTAGCAATCAGCCCCAGCATTTT. As protein: CASRPQGASNQPQHF.

This rearrangement joins TRBV9 to TRBJ2-3; D not certain. The CDR3 has 14 amino acids. The germline CDR1 and CDR2 sequences are SGDLS and YYNGEE. The V and J ends lost 0 bases and 2 bases respectively, with 7 bases between them. CDR3 bases: TGTGCCAGCAGCGTAGTGGGCTTCACAGATACGCAGTATTTT. Protein: CASSVVGFTDTQYF.

The genes are TRBV3-1 (or the pseudogene TRBV3-2) and TRBJ2-1; tentatively, D is TRBD1 (5 bases). CDR1 and CDR2 from the germline V gene are LGHDT and YNNKEL (reference sequence). V was pared by 2 bases and J by 7 bases, with 9 bases between. This CDR3 region has 13 residues. The CDR3 region is CASSQKGVNEQFF. In DNA, the CDR3 is TGTGCCAGCAGCCAAAAAGGGGTGAATGAGCAGTTCTTC.

The gene calls are TRBV4-1 and TRBJ2-7; the D gene could be TRBD1 or TRBD2 (5 bases each). Looked up from germline, CDR1 is MGHRA and CDR2 is YSYEKL. CDR3 length: 16 amino acids. V was trimmed by 0 bases and J by 4 bases, leaving 16 bases between them. CDR3 in amino acids: CASSQEWRQGGYEQYF. For the CDR3, the DNA is TGCGCCAGCAGCCAAGAATGGAGGCAGGGTGGATACGAGCAGTACTTC.

The V call is TRBV30, the J call TRBJ1-2; D might be TRBD1 (5 bases). The CDR3 length is 15 residues. Germline V gives CDR1 GTSNPN, CDR2 SVGIG (reference sequence). Trimming removed 0 bases at V and 2 bases at J, with 13 bases between. DNA for the CDR3: TGTGCCTGGAGTGTAGGATGGGGCGCAAACTATGGCTACACCTTC. This translates into CAWSVGWGANYGYTF.

This chain uses TRBV27 with TRBJ1-2; 7 nucleotides match TRBD1. The CDR3 covers 12 residues. Germline V lookup: CDR1 MNHEY, CDR2 SMNVEV (reference sequence). J was trimmed by 8 bases and V by 6 bases; bases with no gene match: 6. The CDR3, as DNA: TGTGCCAGCAGCCCAGGGGGAGGAGGCTACACCTTC. Its protein product is CASSPGGGGYTF.

The chain employs TRBV6-5 and TRBJ2-3; D not certain. The V gene lost 6 bases and the J gene lost 6 bases, with 19 bases spanning the gap. Germline V gene sequence: CDR1 MNHEY, CDR2 SVGAGI. The CDR3 runs to 15 residues. The CDR3 region is CASRRTIARSDTQYF. As DNA, the CDR3 is TGTGCCAGCAGAAGAACTATCGCCAGGTCGGATACGCAGTATTTT.

The J gene is TRBJ1-2, the V gene TRBV11-2; D gene unclear. CDR3 length equals 13 residues. V was pared by 0 bases and J by 4 bases, with 6 bases between. The germline V gene has CDR1 SGHAT and CDR2 FQNNGV. The CDR3 coding sequence is TGTGCCAGCAGCTTAGATCCCATCTATGGCTACACCTTC. Amino acid sequence: CASSLDPIYGYTF.

The chain has TRBV4-2 and TRBJ2-5; 7 bases align to TRBD1. V trimming: 4 bases; J trimming: 0 bases; junction bases outside the gene matches: 2. The CDR3 totals 14 residues. The germline V gene has CDR1 LGHNA and CDR2 YNFKEQ. The CDR3 is CASSPGQYQETQYF. The CDR3 DNA follows: TGTGCCAGCAGCCCGGGACAGTACCAAGAGACCCAGTACTTC.

This clone was counted a few times. This sequence joins TRBV6-5 and TRBJ1-3, with 9 positions matching TRBD1. CDR1 is MNHEY and CDR2 is SVGAGI in the germline V gene. CDR3 length: 13 amino acids. J gave up 4 bases and V 10 bases, and 5 bases lay outside the gene matches. The CDR3 bases are TGTGCCACCGGGACAGGGCACGGAAACACCATATATTTT. This sequence encodes CATGTGHGNTIYF.